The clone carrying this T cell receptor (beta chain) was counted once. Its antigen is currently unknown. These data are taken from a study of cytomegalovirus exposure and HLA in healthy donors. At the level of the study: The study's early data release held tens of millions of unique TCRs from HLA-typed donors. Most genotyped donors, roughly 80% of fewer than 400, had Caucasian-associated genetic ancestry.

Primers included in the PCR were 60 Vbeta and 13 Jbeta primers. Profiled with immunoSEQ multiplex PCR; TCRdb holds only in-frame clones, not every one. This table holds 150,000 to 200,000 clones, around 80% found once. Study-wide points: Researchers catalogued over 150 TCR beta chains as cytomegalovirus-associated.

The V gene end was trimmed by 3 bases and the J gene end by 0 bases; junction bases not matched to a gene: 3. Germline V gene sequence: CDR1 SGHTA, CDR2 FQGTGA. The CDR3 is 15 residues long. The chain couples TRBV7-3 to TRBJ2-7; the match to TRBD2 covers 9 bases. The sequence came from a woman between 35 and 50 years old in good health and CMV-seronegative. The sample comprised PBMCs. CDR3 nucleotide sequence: TGTGCCAGCAGCTTTTTTAGCGGGAGCTCCTACGAGCAGTACTTC. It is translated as CASSFFSGSSYEQYF.